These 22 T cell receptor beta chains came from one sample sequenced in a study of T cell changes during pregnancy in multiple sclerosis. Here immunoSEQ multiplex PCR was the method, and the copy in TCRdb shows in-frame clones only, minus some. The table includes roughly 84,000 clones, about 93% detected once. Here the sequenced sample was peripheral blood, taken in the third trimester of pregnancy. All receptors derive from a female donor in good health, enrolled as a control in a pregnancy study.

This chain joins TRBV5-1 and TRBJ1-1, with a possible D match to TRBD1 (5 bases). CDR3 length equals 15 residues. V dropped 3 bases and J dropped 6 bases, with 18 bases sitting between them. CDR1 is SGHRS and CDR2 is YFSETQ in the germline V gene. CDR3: CASSWDPGGGAEAFF. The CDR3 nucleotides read TGCGCCAGCAGCTGGGACCCGGGAGGTGGGGCTGAAGCTTTCTTT.

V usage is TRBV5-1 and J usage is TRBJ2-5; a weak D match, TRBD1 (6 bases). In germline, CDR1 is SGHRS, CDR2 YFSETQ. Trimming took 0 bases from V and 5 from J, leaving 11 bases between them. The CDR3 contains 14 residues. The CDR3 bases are TGCGCCAGCAGCTTGGAGTGGGGGCGGGAGACCCAGTACTTC. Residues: CASSLEWGRETQYF.

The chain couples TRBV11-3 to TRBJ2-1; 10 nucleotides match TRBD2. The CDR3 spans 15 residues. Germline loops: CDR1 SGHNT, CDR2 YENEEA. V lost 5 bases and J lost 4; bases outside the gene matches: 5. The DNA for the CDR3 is TGTGCCAGCAGCCTAGGACTAGCGGTATACAATGAGCAGTTCTTC. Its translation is CASSLGLAVYNEQFF.

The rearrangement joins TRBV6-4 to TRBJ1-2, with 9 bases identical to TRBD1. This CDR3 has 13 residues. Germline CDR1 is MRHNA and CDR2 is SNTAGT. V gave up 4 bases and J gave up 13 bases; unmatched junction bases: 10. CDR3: CASSGSDRGAVTF. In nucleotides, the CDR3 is TGTGCCAGCAGTGGCTCGGACAGGGGTGCGGTCACCTTC.

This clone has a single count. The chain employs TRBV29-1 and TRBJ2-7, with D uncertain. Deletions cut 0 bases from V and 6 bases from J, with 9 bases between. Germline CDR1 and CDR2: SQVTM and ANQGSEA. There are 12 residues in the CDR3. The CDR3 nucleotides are TGCAGCGTTGAAGATCGAGCCTCCGAGCAGTACTTC. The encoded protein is CSVEDRASEQYF.

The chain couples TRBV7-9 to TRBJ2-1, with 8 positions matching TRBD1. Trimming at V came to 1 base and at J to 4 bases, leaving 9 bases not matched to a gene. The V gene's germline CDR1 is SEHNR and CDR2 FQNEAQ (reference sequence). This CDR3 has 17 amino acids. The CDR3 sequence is CASSLGGQAATYNEQFF. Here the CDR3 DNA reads TGTGCCAGCAGCTTAGGGGGACAGGCGGCGACGTACAATGAGCAGTTCTTC.

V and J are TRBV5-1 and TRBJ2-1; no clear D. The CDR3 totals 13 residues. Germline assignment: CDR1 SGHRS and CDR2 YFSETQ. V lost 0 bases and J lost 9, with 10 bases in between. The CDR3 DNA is TGCGCCAGCAGCTTGGACAGATCCATTGAGCAGTTCTTC. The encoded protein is CASSLDRSIEQFF.

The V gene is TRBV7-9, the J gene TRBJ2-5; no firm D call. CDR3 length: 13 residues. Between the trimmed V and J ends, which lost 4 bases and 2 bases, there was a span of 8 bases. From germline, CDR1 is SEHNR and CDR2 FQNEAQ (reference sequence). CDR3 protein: CASSSSKQETQYF. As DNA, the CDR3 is TGTGCCAGCAGCTCATCCAAACAAGAGACCCAGTACTTC.

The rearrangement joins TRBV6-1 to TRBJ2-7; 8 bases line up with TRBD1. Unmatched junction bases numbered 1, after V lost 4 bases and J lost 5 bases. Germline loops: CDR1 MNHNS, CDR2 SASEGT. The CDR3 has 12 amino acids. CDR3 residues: CASSGQGHEQYF. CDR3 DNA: TGTGCCAGCAGTGGACAGGGGCACGAGCAGTACTTC.

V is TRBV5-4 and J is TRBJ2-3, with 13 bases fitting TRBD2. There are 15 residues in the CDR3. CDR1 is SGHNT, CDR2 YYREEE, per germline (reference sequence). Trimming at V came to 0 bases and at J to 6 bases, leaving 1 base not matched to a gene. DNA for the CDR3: TGTGCCAGCAGCTTGGCGGGACTAGCGGGGGATACGCAGTATTTT. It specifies CASSLAGLAGDTQYF.

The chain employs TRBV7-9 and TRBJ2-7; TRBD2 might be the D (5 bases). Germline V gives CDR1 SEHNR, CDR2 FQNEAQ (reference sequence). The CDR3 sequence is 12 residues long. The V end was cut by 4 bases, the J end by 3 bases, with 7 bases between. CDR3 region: CASSWGVYEQYF. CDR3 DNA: TGTGCCAGCAGCTGGGGAGTCTACGAGCAGTACTTC.

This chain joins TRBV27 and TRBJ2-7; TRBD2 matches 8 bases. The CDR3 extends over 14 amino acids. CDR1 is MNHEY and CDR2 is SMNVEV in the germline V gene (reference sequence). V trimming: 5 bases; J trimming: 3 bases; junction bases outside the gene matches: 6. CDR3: CASSKREGVYEQYF. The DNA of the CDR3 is TGTGCCAGCAGTAAACGGGAGGGAGTCTACGAGCAGTACTTC.

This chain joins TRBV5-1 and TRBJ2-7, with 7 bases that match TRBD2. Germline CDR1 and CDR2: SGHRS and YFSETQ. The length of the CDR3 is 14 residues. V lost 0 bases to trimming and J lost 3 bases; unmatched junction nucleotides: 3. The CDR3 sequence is CASSLDASGYEQYF. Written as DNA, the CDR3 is TGCGCCAGCAGCTTGGACGCTAGCGGCTACGAGCAGTACTTC.

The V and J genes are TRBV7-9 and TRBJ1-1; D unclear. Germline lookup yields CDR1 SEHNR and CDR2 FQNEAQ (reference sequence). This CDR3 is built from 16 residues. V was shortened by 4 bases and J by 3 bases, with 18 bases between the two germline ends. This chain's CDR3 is CASSSPLLGEYTEAFF. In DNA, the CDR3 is TGTGCCAGCAGCTCACCTTTACTGGGCGAATACACTGAAGCTTTCTTT.

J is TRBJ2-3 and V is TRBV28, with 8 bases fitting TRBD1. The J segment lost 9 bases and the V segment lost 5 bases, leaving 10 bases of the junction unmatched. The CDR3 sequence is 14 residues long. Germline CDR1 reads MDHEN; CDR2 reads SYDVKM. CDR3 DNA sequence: TGTGCCAGCAGTCTTGGGACAGGCGTGATAACGCAGTATTTT. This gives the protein CASSLGTGVITQYF.

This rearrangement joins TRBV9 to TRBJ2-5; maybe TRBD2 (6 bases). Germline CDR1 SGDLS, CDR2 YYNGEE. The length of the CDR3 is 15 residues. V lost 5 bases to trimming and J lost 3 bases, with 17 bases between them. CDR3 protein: CASSAGKTTKETQYF. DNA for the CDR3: TGTGCCAGCAGTGCGGGGAAGACGACAAAAGAGACCCAGTACTTC.

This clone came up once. The CDR3 here is CASSERRGQGNQPQHF. CDR3 in DNA: TGTGCCAGCAGTGAACGGCGGGGGCAGGGCAATCAGCCCCAGCATTTT. This chain links TRBV6-1 with TRBJ1-5; weak D call: TRBD1 (6 bases). The V gene lost 2 bases and the J gene lost 2 bases, with 13 bases spanning the gap. Looked up from germline, CDR1 is MNHNS and CDR2 is SASEGT. CDR3 length: 16 residues.

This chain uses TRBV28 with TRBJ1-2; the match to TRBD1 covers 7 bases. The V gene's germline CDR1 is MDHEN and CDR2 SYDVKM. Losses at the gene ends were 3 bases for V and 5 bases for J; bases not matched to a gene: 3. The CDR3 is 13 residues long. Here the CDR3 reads CASSLGQNYGYTF. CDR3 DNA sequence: TGTGCCAGCAGTTTGGGACAGAATTATGGCTACACCTTC.

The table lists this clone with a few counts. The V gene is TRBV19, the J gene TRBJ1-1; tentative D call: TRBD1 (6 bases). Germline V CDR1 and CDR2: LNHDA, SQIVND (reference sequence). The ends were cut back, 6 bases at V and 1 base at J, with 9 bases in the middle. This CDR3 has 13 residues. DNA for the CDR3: TGTGCCAGTAGCGCGGACAGGAACACTGAAGCTTTCTTT. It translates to CASSADRNTEAFF.

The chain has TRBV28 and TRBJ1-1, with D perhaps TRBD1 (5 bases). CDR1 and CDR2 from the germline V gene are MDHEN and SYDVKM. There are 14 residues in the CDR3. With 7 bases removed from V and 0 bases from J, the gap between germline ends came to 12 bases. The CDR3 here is CASKTVWMNTEAFF. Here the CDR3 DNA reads TGTGCCAGCAAGACAGTTTGGATGAACACTGAAGCTTTCTTT.

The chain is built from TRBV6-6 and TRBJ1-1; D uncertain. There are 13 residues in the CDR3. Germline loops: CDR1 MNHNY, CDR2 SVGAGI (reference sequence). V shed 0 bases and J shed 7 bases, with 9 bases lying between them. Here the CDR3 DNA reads TGTGCCAGCAGTTACTCGAAGAGGGTTGAAGCTTTCTTT. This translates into CASSYSKRVEAFF.

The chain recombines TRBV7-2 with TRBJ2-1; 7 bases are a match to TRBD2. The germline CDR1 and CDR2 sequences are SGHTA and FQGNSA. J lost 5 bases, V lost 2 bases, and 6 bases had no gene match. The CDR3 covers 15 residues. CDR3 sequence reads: CASSLSLAGDNEQFF. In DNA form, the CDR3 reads TGTGCCAGCAGCTTAAGTCTGGCGGGGGACAATGAGCAGTTCTTC.